This TCR beta chain emerged from a study of early T cells in non-severe SARS-CoV-2 infection. Study conclusions and caveats: Anti-spike CD8 specificities were favored by VDJdb matching, whose results missed private and CD4 specificities.

The germline V and J ends were trimmed by 4 bases and 2 bases, with 12 bases remaining between them. Germline CDR1 is MNHEY and CDR2 is SVGEGT. The CDR3 length is 14 residues. Tagging with unique molecular identifiers was applied to individual cDNA molecules. TCRdb re-analysed the 5' RACE reads in MiXCR, keeping a single row per CDR3 protein. Of roughly 52,000 distinct CDR3 sequences detected, 5% to 7.5% appear once; the ten largest clones hold 4.5% to 6%. In this sample, this clonotype turned up a few times. Its antigen remains unidentified. The V call is TRBV6-2 or TRBV6-3, the J call TRBJ2-7; the D is unclear. The material was whole blood, obtained at baseline. This receptor was identified in an adult who was a healthcare worker with PCR-confirmed SARS-CoV-2 infection or an uninfected control (not recorded which). CDR3 DNA sequence: TGTGCCAGCAGTTCTCCAGGCAGCGCCTACGAGCAGTACTTC. This encodes CASSSPGSAYEQYF.